Listed below are T cell receptor beta chains from one sample, sequenced in a study of radiation and T cells in renal cell carcinoma. Produced via immunoSEQ multiplex PCR; TCRdb's table is partial and in-frame only. Here the sample spans 150,000 or so clones, around 78% being singletons. The sequencing used blood, collected from a patient whose treatment included radiotherapy and nephrectomy. These receptor sequences come from a woman between 50 and 59 years old with renal cell carcinoma. CDR3s include the opening cysteine and the closing phenylalanine or tryptophan. A D gene is named only where the DNA matches it firmly. Clone size is shown for a subset of rows, as once, few, many or a class of expanded clone.

TGTGCCAGCTCACCCCAGGGGATCACAGATACGCAGTATTTT,CASSPQGITDTQYF,TRBV18,TRBJ2-3,-,-
TGTGCCAGCAGCGTAGCCGTCAGGGGTGGCACAGATACGCAGTATTTT,CASSVAVRGGTDTQYF,TRBV9,TRBJ2-3,-,-
TGTGCCAGCAGCTACTCAGCCTATGGCTACACCTTC,CASSYSAYGYTF,TRBV7-2,TRBJ1-2,-,-
TGCGCCAGCAGCCAAGAACAGGGCAATGAAAAACTGTTTTTT,CASSQEQGNEKLFF,TRBV4-3,TRBJ1-4,-,few
TGTGCCAGCAGATCTCGACAGGGGAACACTGAAGCTTTCTTT,CASRSRQGNTEAFF,TRBV7-9,TRBJ1-1,TRBD1,-
TGTACCAGCAGCTCCACAGATACGCAGTATTTT,CTSSSTDTQYF,TRBV7-2,TRBJ2-3,-,-
TGCGCCAGCAGTTATGGCAGTTACTCTGGAAACACCATATATTTT,CASSYGSYSGNTIYF,TRBV10-2,TRBJ1-3,-,once
TGTGCCACCGAGTACAGGTCCCAGGGGTTGCTGTTTTTT,CATEYRSQGLLFF,TRBV28,TRBJ1-4,-,-
TGTGCCAGCAGAAGCAGGACAGGGACCAATCAGCCCCAGCATTTT,CASRSRTGTNQPQHF,TRBV6-1,TRBJ1-5,TRBD1,-
TGTGCCAGCAGTTACGGACTAGCGGGAGCATACGAGCAGTACTTC,CASSYGLAGAYEQYF,TRBV28,TRBJ2-7,TRBD2,-
TGTGCCAGTAGTTCTTGGGGAGCGGGGCACGATGGGGTTGAGCAGTTCTTC,CASSSWGAGHDGVEQFF,TRBV19,TRBJ2-1,TRBD2,-
TGCGCCAGCAGCTTGGGTACAGCGACTAGCACAGATACGCAGTATTTT,CASSLGTATSTDTQYF,TRBV5-1,TRBJ2-3,-,-
TGCAGTGCCCTCGTGAGGGATACGCAGTATTTT,CSALVRDTQYF,TRBV20-1,TRBJ2-3,-,-
TGCGCCAGCAGTGGGGGGGGCGGGGACCCCTACGAGCAGTACTTC,CASSGGGGDPYEQYF,TRBV10-1,TRBJ2-7,-,-
TGTGCCAGCAGCTCGAACCGGGCCCAAGCTTTCTTT,CASSSNRAQAFF,TRBV11-2,TRBJ1-1,-,-
TGTGCCTGGAGTATCAGGGGATCGAGTTCACCCCTCCACTTT,CAWSIRGSSSPLHF,TRBV30,TRBJ1-6,-,-
TGTGCCAGCAGCCAGGGGGTTTCGGACACCGGGGAGCTGTTTTTT,CASSQGVSDTGELFF,TRBV7-2,TRBJ2-2,TRBD1,-
TGTGCCAGCAGCCATGTGGCTAGCGGGAGCGGGCAGTACTTC,CASSHVASGSGQYF,TRBV14,TRBJ2-7,TRBD2,-
TGTGCCAGCAGTGAATATCCCCGCAGTAACACTGAAGCTTTCTTT,CASSEYPRSNTEAFF,TRBV25-1,TRBJ1-1,-,-
TGTGCCAGCAGCTCTCAGGTTTACACAGATACGCAGTATTTT,CASSSQVYTDTQYF,TRBV7-9,TRBJ2-3,-,-
TGTGCCAGCAGTGGGCTTGATACATCGGAGACCCAGCATTTT,CASSGLDTSETQHF,TRBV27,TRBJ1-5,-,-
TGTGCCAGCAGCGTTACTAGCGGGGACACTCAAGAGACCCAGTACTTC,CASSVTSGDTQETQYF,TRBV9,TRBJ2-5,TRBD2,-
TGTGCCAGTAGCACAACCGGGACAGGGATGTTTGGGACTGAAGCTTTCTTT,CASSTTGTGMFGTEAFF,TRBV19,TRBJ1-1,TRBD1,-
TGTGCCAGTGGGACAGGCTATGGCTACACCTTC,CASGTGYGYTF,TRBV28,TRBJ1-2,TRBD1,-
TGTGCCAGCAGCTTAACTAGCGGGAGGGTTAAGCTGTTTTTT,CASSLTSGRVKLFF,TRBV7-2,TRBJ2-2,TRBD2,-
TGTGCCAGCATAGGGCAACAAGGAACCGGGGAGCTGTTTTTT,CASIGQQGTGELFF,TRBV2,TRBJ2-2,-,-
TGCGCCAGCAGCTTGGCCGAGCGTACCGAAGCTTTCTTT,CASSLAERTEAFF,TRBV5-1,TRBJ1-1,-,-
TGCGCCAGCAGCTTCGAAGAGACCCAGTACTTC,CASSFEETQYF,TRBV5-1,TRBJ2-5,-,-
TGTGCCAGCAGTTACGTCGGGGAGAATCAGCCCCAGCATTTT,CASSYVGENQPQHF,TRBV6-6,TRBJ1-5,-,-
TGTGCCAGCAGCTCCATTGCAGGGCCCCACGAGCAGTACTTC,CASSSIAGPHEQYF,TRBV7-2,TRBJ2-7,-,-
TGTGCCAGCACCGCCGACAGGGGGGCTGAAGCTTTCTTT,CASTADRGAEAFF,TRBV13,TRBJ1-1,TRBD1,-
TGTGCCAGCAGCTTCCAACTCGGAGGGCGTAGCAATCAGCCCCAGCATTTT,CASSFQLGGRSNQPQHF,TRBV5-8,TRBJ1-5,-,-
TGTGCCAGCAGTCCCAGGAGGGACAGGGCGACCTATGGCTACACCTTC,CASSPRRDRATYGYTF,TRBV5-5,TRBJ1-2,TRBD1,once
TGTGCCAGCAGCTTTGGGACAGGGGTTGAACAGCCCCAGCATTTT,CASSFGTGVEQPQHF,TRBV5-8,TRBJ1-5,TRBD1,-
TGCGCCAGCAGCCCGACGGCCTCAGGCGGCTACACCTTC,CASSPTASGGYTF,TRBV5-1,TRBJ1-2,-,few
TGCAGTGCTGTACACGGTCAGCCCCAGCATTTT,CSAVHGQPQHF,TRBV20-1,TRBJ1-5,-,-